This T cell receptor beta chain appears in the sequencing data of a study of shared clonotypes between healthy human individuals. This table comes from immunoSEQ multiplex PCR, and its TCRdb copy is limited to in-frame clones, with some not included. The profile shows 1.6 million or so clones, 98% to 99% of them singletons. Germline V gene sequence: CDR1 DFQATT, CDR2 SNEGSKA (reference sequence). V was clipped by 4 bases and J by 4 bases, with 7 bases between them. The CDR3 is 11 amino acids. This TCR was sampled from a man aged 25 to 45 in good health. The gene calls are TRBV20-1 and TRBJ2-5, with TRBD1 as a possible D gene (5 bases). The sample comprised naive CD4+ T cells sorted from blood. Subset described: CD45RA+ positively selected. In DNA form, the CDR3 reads TGCAGTGCTACAGGGATAGAGACCCAGTACTTC. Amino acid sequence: CSATGIETQYF.